Following are 12 T cell receptor beta chains from one sample sequenced in a study of regulatory T cells in long-lasting Graves disease. Time point denoted: newly diagnosed GD, antithyroid drugs for less than 3 months. PBMCs provided the RNA from which the TCR library was made. To make TCR beta libraries, researchers used iRepertoire HTBI primers and Arm-PCR of CDR3 regions. TCRdb redid the calling of the multiplex PCR reads with MiXCR, one entry per CDR3 protein. The profile shows around 230,000 distinct CDR3 sequences, about 17% of them singletons. The sample was peripheral blood mononuclear cells (PBMCs), taken at new diagnosis, from a patient treated with antithyroid drugs. These receptors all come from a female donor with Graves disease.

This clonotype has at least ten counts. The chain links TRBV19 to TRBJ2-1; TRBD2 agrees at 12 bases. V shed 5 bases, J shed 3 bases, and the junction held 17 bases outside the gene matches. The V gene's germline CDR1 is LNHDA and CDR2 SQIVND (reference sequence). The CDR3 length is 20 residues. The CDR3 nucleotides read TGTGCCAGTAGTCGACCCCCCGAGACTAGCGGGAGAATTGGCTACAATGAGCAGTTCTTC. This sequence encodes CASSRPPETSGRIGYNEQFF. The complete variable domain, with remaining parts taken from reference TRBV19 and TRBJ2-1, reads DGGITQSPKYLFRKEGQNVTLSCEQNLNHDAMYWYRQDPGQGLRLIYYSQIVNDFQKGDIAEGYSVSREKKESFPLTVTSAQKNPTAFYLCASSRPPETSGRIGYNEQFFGPGTRLTVL.

This clonotype was counted many times. The chain recombines TRBV7-9 with TRBJ2-7, with no clear D. The V gene's germline CDR1 is SEHNR and CDR2 FQNEAQ (reference sequence). The CDR3 runs 12 residues. V was pared by 1 base and J by 4 bases, with 5 bases between. The CDR3 region has the DNA TGTGCCAGCAGCTTAGGAGTGTACGAGCAGTACTTC. This gives the protein CASSLGVYEQYF. The full variable domain, its missing parts supplied by reference TRBV7-9 and TRBJ2-7, is DTGVSQNPRHKITKRGQNVTFRCDPISEHNRLYWYRQTLGQGPEFLTYFQNEAQLEKSRLLSDRFSAERPKGSFSTLEIQRTEQGDSAMYLCASSLGVYEQYFGPGTRLTVT.

This clonotype was seen at least ten times. The rearrangement links TRBV11-2 to TRBJ2-7, with no clear D. The CDR3 loop spans 13 amino acids. Germline V lookup: CDR1 SGHAT, CDR2 FQNNGV. V shed 4 bases and J shed 6 bases, with 13 bases lying between them. CDR3: CASSSRNSGEQYF. Here the CDR3 DNA reads TGTGCCAGCAGCTCCCGCAACTCTGGCGAGCAGTACTTC.

In the case of this clonotype: Relative to the germline gene, one junction end is altered; a read error may explain this. The chain uses TRBV3-1 and TRBJ2-7; D is possibly TRBD2 (5 bases). CDR1 LGHDT and CDR2 YNNKEL come from the germline V gene (reference sequence). The CDR3 totals 14 residues. The CDR3 spells CASSPPGLWYEQHF. CDR3 DNA: TGTGCCAGCAGCCCCCCGGGATTATGGTACGAGCAGCACTTC.

This clonotype was counted ten times or more. The V call is TRBV7-9, the J call TRBJ2-7; 10 positions agree with TRBD1. Trimming took 5 bases from V and 6 from J; bases not matched to a gene: 4. The CDR3 length is 13 residues. The germline gives CDR1 SEHNR, CDR2 FQNEAQ (reference sequence). The CDR3 reads CASSRTGGFEQYF. DNA of the CDR3: TGTGCCAGCAGCAGGACAGGGGGTTTCGAGCAGTACTTC.

A few counts support this clonotype. V and J are TRBV14 and TRBJ2-1, with D hard to call. There are 15 residues in the CDR3. Looked up from germline, CDR1 is SGHDN and CDR2 is FVKESK. V dropped 0 bases and J dropped 10 bases, with 16 bases sitting between them. The CDR3 DNA sequence: TGTGCCAGCAGCCAAGAAATAGGTGGAAGAACAGAGCAGTTCTTC. It is translated as CASSQEIGGRTEQFF.

This clonotype occurred a few times. The genes are TRBV29-1 and TRBJ2-2, with D perhaps TRBD1 or TRBD2 (5 bases each). Trimming stripped 7 bases from V and 3 bases from J, with 15 bases between. Germline V CDR1 and CDR2: SQVTM, ANQGSEA. This CDR3 has 14 residues. CDR3 protein: CSAEGRGYTGELFF. The DNA for the CDR3 is TGCAGCGCCGAGGGACGGGGATACACCGGGGAGCTGTTTTTT.

This clonotype was recorded at least ten times. The chain is built from TRBV7-3 and TRBJ2-6, with a weak D call TRBD2 (6 bases). The CDR3 spans 17 residues. V lost 7 bases to trimming and J lost 0 bases, with 16 bases between them. Per germline, CDR1 SGHTA and CDR2 FQGTGA. CDR3 DNA: TGTGCCAGCACTCCCCTAGCGCGAGGCTCTGGGGCCAACGTCCTGACTTTC. The encoded protein is CASTPLARGSGANVLTF. The full variable domain, in which reference TRBV7-3 and TRBJ2-6 provide the parts outside the CDR3, is GAGVSQTPSNKVTEKGKYVELRCDPISGHTALYWYRQSLGQGPEFLIYFQGTGAADDSGLPNDRFFAVRPEGSVSTLKIQRTERGDSAVYLCASTPLARGSGANVLTFGAGSRLTVL.

This chain uses TRBV2 with TRBJ1-1; D remains ambiguous. This CDR3 spans 14 amino acids. Germline CDR1 SNHLY, CDR2 FYNNEI. V lost 0 bases to trimming and J lost 4 bases, with 9 bases between them. CDR3 region: CASSEARRITEAFF. The CDR3 DNA sequence: TGTGCCAGCAGTGAAGCACGGCGGATCACTGAAGCTTTCTTT.

V and J are TRBV4-3 and TRBJ2-6; 8 bases match TRBD1. Germline CDR1 and CDR2: LGHNA and YSLEER. CDR3 length: 19 amino acids. J lost 0 bases, V lost 0 bases, and 7 bases had no gene match. CDR3 in amino acids: CASSQESDRVRSGANVLTF. The CDR3 nucleotides read TGCGCCAGCAGCCAAGAGTCGGACAGGGTCCGCTCTGGGGCCAACGTCCTGACTTTC.

This clonotype appeared many times. The gene calls are TRBV19 and TRBJ1-5; 7 bases line up with TRBD1. The germline CDR1 and CDR2 sequences are LNHDA and SQIVND (reference sequence). With 3 bases clipped from V and 6 bases from J, the junction kept 2 bases outside the gene matches. The CDR3 consists of 13 residues. The CDR3 region has the DNA TGTGCCAGTAGTATTACAGGGGTTCAGCCCCAGCATTTT. This sequence encodes CASSITGVQPQHF.

This clonotype was seen many times. The chain employs TRBV9 and TRBJ1-4; the D gene is possibly TRBD1 (6 bases). The V end was cut by 1 base, the J end by 4 bases, with 11 bases between. This CDR3 is built from 15 residues. The germline V gene has CDR1 SGDLS and CDR2 YYNGEE. CDR3 DNA sequence: TGTGCCAGCAGCGTATTTGGACAGCGTAATGAAAAACTGTTTTTT. This gives the protein CASSVFGQRNEKLFF. The full variable domain, rest sourced from reference TRBV9 and TRBJ1-4, is DSGVTQTPKHLITATGQRVTLRCSPRSGDLSVYWYQQSLDQGLQFLIQYYNGEERAKGNILERFSAQQFPDLHSELNLSSLELGDSALYFCASSVFGQRNEKLFFGSGTQLSVL.